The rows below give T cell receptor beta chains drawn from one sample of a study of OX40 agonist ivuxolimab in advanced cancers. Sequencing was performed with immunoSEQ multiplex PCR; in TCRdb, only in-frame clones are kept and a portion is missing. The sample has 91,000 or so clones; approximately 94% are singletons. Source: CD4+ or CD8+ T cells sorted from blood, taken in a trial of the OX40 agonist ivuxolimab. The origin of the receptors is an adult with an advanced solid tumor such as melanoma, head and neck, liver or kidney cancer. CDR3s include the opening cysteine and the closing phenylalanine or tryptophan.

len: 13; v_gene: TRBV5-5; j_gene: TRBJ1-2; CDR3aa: CASSPGAGYGYTF
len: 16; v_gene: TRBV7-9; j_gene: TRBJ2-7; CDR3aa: CASSREDGQGIEEQYF
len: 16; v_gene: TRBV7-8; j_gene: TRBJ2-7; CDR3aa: CASSPSGRYSSYEQYF
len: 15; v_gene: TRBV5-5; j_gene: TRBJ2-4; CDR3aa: CASSPLPGQGIIQYF
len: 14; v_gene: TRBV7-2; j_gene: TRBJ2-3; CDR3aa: CASSRGLSTDTQYF
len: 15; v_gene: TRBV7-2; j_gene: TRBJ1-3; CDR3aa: CASSTQGARGNTIYF
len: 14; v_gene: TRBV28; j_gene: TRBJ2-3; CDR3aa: CASSGGLTTDTQYF
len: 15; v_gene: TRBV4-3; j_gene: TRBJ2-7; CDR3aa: CASSQDPGEFYEQYF
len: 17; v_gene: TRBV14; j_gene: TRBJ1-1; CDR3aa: CASSQSWQLRMNTEAFF
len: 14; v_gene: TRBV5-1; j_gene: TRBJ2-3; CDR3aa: CASSSGLVTDTQYF
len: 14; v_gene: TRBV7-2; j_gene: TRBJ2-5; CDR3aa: CASSSDRVLETQYF
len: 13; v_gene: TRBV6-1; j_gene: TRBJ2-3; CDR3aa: CASSELGRMTQYF
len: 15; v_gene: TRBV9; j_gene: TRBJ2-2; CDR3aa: CASSGRLINTGELFF
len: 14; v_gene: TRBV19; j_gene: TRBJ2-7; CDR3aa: CASSPRQGTYEQYF
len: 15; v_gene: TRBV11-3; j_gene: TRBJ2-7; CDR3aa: CASSEMGSSSYEQYF
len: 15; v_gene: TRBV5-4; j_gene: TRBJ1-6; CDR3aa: CASSRDRGVYSPLHF
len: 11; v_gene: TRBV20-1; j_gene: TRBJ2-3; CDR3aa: CSAAQTDTQYF
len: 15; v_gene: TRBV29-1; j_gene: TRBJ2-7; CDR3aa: CSVQLRALGSYEQYF
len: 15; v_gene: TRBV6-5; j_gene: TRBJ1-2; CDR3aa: CASSYSGQGNYGYTF
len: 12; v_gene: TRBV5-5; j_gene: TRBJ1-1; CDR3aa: CASSLNRGSAFF
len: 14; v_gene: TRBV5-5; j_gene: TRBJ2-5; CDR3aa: CASSWRTGRETQYF
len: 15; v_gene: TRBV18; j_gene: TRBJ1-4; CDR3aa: CASSPKQGRGEKLFF
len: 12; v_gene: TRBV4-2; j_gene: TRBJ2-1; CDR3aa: CASSPHPNEQFF
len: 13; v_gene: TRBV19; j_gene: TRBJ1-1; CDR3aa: CASSGGVWTEAFF
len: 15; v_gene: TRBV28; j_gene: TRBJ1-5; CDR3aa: CASTLGTGGRQPQHF
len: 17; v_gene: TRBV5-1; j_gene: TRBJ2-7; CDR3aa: CASSLRIRGASPYEQYF
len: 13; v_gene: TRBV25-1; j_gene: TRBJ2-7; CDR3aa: CASRGPLSYEQYF
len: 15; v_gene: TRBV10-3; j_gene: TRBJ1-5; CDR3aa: CAITQSRGPGQPQHF
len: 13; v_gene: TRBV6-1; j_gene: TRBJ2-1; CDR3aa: CASSERRVNEQFF
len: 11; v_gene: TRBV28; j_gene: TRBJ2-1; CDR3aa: CASSGVREQFF
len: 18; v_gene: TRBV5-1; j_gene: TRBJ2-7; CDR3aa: CASSLVISGSRSLYEQYF
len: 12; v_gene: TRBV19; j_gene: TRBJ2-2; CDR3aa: CASSLNTGELFF
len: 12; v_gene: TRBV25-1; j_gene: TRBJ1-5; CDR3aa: CASRDSNQPQHF
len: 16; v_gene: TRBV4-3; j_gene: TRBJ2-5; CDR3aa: CASSHQTSGGPETQYF
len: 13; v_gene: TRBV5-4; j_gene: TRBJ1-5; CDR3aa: CASSFEGNQPQHF
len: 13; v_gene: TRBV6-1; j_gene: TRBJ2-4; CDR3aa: CASRGLAENIQYF
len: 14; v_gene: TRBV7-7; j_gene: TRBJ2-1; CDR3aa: CASSLDGNYNEQFF
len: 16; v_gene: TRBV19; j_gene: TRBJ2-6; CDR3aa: CASSPGEGAGANVLTF
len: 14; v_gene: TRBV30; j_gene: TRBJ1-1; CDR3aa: CAWEGTGGGTEAFF
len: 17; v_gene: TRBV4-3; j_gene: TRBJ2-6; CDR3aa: CASSQPEGLAGANVLTF
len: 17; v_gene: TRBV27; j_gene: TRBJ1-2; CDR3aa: CASSLNGFVRSSHGYTF
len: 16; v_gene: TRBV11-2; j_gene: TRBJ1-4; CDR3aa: CASTRSRDSIYEKLFF
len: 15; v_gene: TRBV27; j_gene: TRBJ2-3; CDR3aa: CASYPRAVFTDTQYF
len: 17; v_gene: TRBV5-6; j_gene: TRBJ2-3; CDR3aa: CASSSPLGTAHTDTQYF
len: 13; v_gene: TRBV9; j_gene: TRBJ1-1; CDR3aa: CASTSREGTEAFF
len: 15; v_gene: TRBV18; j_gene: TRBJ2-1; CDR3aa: CASPIPGGAPNEQFF
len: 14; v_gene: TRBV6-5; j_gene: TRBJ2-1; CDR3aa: CASSSGGGYNEQFF
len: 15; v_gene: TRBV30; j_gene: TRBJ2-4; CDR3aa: CAWTLAGVEKNIQYF
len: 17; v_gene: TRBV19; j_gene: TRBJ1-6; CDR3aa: CASSIAWGSSYNSPLHF
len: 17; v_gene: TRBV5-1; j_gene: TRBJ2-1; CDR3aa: CASSWGQGSGVGNEQFF
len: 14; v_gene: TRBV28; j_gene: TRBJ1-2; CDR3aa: CASSLGGQGKRYTF
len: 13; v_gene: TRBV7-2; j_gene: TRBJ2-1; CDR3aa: CASSLWSRGEQFF
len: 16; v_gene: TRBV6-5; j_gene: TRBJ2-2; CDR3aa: CASSFIRGPGTGELFF
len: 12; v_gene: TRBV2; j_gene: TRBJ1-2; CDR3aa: CAGGGYRDGYTF
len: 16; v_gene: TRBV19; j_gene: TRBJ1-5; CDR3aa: CASSMAGAINNQPQHF
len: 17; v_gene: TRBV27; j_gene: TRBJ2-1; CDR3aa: CASSWDASGSSYNEQFF
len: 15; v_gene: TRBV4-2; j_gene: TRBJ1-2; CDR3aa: CASSQESQANYGYTF
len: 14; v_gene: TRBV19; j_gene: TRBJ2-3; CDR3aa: CASSIGGGADTQYF